This TCR beta chain was documented in a study of blood T cells in healthy people across ages. V was clipped by 0 bases and J by 0 bases; unmatched bases: 5. The CDR3 extends over 18 amino acids. Germline loops: CDR1 SGDLS, CDR2 YYNGEE. PCR was performed a second time for roughly 7 to 12 cycles using a sample-barcoded 5' primer and a J-beta primer mix. From the 5' RACE reads, TCRdb called clonotypes with MiXCR, one entry per CDR3 protein. The sample records roughly 2 million distinct CDR3 sequences, just under 50% being singletons. This clonotype has only a few counts. This receptor was obtained from a woman in her 40s in good health. Sequencing input: blood. This chain links TRBV9 with TRBJ2-1, with 11 bases lining up with TRBD2. CDR3 sequence: CASSVAGSGGASYNEQFF. CDR3 DNA: TGTGCCAGCAGCGTAGCCGGTAGCGGGGGGGCCTCCTACAATGAGCAGTTCTTC.